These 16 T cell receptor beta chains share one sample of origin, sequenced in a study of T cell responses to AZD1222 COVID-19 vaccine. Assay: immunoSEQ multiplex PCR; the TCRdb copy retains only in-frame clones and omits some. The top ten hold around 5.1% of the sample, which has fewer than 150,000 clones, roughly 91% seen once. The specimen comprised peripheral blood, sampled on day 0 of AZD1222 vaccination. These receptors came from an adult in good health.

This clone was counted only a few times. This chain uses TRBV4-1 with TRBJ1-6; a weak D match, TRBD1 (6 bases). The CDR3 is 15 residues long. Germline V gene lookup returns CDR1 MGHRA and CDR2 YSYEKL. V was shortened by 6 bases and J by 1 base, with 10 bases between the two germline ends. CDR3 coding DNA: TGCGCCAGCAGGCTAGGGGGATCCTATAATTCACCCCTCCACTTT. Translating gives CASRLGGSYNSPLHF.

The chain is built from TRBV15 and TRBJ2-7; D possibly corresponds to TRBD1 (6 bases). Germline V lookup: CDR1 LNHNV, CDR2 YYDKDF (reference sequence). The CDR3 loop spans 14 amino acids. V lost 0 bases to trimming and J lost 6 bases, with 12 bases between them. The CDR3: CATSRDQGGGEQYF. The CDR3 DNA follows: TGTGCCACCAGCAGAGATCAAGGGGGTGGCGAGCAGTACTTC.

The CDR3 spells CASSLGAFTGEPQHF. Written as DNA, the CDR3 is TGTGCCAGCAGCTTAGGGGCCTTTACAGGGGAGCCCCAGCATTTT. The chain recombines TRBV7-6 with TRBJ1-5; TRBD1 aligns across 7 bases. Unmatched junction bases numbered 8, after V lost 1 base and J lost 8 bases. The CDR3 is 15 amino acids. In germline, CDR1 is SGHVS, CDR2 FNYEAQ.

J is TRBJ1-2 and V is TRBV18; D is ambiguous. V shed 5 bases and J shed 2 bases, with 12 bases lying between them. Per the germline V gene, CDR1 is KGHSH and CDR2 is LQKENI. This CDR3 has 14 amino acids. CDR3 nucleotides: TGTGCCAGCTCAGGTCTAGCAGAAAACTATGGCTACACCTTC. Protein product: CASSGLAENYGYTF.

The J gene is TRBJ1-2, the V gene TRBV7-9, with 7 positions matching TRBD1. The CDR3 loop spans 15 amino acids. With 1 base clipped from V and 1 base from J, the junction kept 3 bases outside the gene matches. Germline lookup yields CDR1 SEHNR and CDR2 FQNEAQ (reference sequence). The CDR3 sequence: CASSLGGQDNYGYTF. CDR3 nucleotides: TGTGCCAGCAGCTTAGGAGGACAGGATAACTATGGCTACACCTTC.

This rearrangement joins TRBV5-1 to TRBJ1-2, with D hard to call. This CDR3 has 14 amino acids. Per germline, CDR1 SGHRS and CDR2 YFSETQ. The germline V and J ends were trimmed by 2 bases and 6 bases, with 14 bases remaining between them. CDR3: CASSFSRDLNGYTF. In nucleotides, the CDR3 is TGCGCCAGCAGCTTCTCGCGGGATCTGAATGGCTACACCTTC.

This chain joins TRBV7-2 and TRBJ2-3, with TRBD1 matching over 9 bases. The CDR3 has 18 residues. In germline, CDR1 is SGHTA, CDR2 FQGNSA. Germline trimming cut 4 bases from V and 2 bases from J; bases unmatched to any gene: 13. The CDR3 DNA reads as TGTGCCAGCAGCTCACAGGGGGCTGGTAGCGGGCCCACAGATACGCAGTATTTT. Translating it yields CASSSQGAGSGPTDTQYF.

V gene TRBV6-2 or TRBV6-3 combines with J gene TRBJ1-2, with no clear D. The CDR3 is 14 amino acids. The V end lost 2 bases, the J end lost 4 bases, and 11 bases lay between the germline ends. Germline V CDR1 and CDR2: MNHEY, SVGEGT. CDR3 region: CASSYGELGYGYTF. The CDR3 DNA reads TGTGCCAGCAGTTACGGCGAGCTTGGCTATGGCTACACCTTC.

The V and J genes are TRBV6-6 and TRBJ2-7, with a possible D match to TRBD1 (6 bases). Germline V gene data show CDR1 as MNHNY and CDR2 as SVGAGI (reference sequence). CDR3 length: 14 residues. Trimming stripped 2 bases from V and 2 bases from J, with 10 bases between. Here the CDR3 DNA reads TGTGCCAGCAGTTACCCCGGACAGCCCTACGAGCAGTACTTC. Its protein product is CASSYPGQPYEQYF.

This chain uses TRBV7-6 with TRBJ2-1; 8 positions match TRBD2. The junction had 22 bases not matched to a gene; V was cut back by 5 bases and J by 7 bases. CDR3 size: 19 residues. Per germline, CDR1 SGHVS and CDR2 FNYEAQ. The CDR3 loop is CASSLRAGGAGLAGNEQFF. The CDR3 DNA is TGTGCCAGCAGCCTCAGGGCGGGGGGCGCGGGGCTAGCGGGTAATGAGCAGTTCTTC.

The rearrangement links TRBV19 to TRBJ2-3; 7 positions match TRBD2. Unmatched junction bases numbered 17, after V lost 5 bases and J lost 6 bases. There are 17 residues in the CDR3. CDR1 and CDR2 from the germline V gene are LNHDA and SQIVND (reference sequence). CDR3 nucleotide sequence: TGTGCCAGTAGTTCCGTTACTAGCGTCCATAAGCACGATACGCAGTATTTT. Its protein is CASSSVTSVHKHDTQYF.

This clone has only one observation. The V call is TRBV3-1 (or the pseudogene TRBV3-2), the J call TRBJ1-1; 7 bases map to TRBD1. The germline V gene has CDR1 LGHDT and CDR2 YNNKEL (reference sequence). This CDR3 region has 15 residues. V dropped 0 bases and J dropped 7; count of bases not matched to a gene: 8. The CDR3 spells CASSQEHWTGVEAFF. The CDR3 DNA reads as TGTGCCAGCAGCCAAGAGCATTGGACAGGCGTTGAAGCTTTCTTT.

The CDR3 region has the DNA TGTGCCAGCAGGACAGGGACCGGGGAGCTGTTTTTT. It encodes CASRTGTGELFF. V gene TRBV6-5 combines with J gene TRBJ2-2; 7 bases match TRBD1. The germline gives CDR1 MNHEY, CDR2 SVGAGI. This CDR3 spans 12 amino acids. J lost 5 bases, V lost 6 bases, and 0 bases had no gene match.

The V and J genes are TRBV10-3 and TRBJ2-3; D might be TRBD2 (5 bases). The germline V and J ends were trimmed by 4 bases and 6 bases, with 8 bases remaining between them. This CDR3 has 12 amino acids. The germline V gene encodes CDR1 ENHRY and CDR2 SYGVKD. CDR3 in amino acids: CAISVEADTQYF. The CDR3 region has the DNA TGTGCCATCAGTGTGGAGGCCGATACGCAGTATTTT.

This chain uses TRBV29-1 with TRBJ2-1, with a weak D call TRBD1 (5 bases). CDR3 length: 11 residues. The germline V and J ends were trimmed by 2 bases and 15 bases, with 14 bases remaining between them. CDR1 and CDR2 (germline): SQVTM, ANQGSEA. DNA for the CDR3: TGCAGCGTTGAACGGTCTCTCGACAGGTTCTTC. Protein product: CSVERSLDRFF.

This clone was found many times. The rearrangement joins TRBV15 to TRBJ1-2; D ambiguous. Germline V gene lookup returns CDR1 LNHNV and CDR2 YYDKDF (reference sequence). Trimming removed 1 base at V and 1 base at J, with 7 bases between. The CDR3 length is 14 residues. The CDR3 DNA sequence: TGTGCCACCAGCAGAGCCGGGATTAACTATGGCTACACCTTC. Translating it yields CATSRAGINYGYTF.